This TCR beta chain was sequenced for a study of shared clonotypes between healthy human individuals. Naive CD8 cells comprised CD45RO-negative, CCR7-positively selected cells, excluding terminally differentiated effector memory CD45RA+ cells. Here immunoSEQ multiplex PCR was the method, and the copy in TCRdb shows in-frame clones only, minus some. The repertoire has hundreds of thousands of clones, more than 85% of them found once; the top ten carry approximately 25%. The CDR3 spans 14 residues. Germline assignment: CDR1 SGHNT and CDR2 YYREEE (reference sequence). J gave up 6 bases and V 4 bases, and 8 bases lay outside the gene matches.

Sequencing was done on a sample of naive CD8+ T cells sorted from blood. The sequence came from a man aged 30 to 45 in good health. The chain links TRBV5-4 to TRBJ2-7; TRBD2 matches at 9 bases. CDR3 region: CASSINSGSAEQYF. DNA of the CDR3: TGTGCCAGCAGCATAAATAGCGGGAGTGCCGAGCAGTACTTC.